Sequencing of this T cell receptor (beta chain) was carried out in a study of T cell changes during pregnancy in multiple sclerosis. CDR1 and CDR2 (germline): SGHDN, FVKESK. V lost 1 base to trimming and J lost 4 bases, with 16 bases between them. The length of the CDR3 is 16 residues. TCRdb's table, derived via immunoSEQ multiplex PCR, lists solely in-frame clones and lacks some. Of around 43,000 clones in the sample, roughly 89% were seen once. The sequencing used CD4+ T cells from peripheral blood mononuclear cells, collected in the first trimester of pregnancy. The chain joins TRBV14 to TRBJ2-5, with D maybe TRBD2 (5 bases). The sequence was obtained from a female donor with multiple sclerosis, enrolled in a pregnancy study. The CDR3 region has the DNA TGTGCCAGCAGCCAAGGAGCCATAACTAGAGGAGAGACCCAGTACTTC. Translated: CASSQGAITRGETQYF.